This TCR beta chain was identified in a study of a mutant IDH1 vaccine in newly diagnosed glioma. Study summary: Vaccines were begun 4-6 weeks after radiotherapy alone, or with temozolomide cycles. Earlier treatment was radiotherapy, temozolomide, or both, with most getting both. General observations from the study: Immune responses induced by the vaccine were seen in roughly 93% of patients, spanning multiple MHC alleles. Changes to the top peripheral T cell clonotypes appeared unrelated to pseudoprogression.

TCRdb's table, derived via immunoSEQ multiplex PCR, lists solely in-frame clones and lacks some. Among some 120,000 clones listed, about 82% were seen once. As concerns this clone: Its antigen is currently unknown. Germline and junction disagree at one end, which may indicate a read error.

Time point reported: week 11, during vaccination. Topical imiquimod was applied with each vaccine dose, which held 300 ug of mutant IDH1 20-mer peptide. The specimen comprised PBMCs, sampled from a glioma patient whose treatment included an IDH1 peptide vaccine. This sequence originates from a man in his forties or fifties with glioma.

The CDR3 sequence: CTSSQSGTSYEQYF. Written as DNA, the CDR3 is TGTACCAGCAGCCAAAGCGGGACCTCCTACGAGCAGTACTTC. This chain joins TRBV4-2 and TRBJ2-7; TRBD2 agrees at 7 bases. In germline, CDR1 is LGHNA, CDR2 YNFKEQ. This CDR3 comprises 14 residues.